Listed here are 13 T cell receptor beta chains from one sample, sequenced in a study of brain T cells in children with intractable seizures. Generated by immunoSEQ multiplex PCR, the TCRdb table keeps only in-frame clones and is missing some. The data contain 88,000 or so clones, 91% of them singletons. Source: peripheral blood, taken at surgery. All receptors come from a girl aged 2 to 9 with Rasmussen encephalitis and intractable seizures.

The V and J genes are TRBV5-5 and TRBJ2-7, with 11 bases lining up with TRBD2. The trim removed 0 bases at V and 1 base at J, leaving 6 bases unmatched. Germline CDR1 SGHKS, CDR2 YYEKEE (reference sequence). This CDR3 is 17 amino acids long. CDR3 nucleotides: TGTGCCAGCAGCTTGGGACTAGCGGGATATACTTCCTACGAGCAGTACTTC. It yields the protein CASSLGLAGYTSYEQYF.

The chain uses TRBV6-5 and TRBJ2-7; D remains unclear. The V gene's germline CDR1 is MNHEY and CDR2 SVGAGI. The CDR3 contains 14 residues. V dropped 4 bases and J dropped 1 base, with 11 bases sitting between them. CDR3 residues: CASSSTENSYEQYF. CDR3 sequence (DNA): TGTGCCAGCAGTTCTACAGAGAATTCCTACGAGCAGTACTTC.

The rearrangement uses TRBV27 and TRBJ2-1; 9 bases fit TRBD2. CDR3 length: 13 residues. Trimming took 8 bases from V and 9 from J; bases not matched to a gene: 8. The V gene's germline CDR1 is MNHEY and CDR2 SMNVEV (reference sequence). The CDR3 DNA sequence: TGTGCCAGCGCTTTTAGCGGGAGTTCTGAGCAGTTCTTC. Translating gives CASAFSGSSEQFF.

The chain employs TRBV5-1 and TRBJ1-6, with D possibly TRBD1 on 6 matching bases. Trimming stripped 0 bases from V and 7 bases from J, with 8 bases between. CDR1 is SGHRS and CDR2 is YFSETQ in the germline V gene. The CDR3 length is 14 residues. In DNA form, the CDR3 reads TGCGCCAGCAGCTTGGGGGGACAAAATTCACCCCTCCACTTT. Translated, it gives CASSLGGQNSPLHF.

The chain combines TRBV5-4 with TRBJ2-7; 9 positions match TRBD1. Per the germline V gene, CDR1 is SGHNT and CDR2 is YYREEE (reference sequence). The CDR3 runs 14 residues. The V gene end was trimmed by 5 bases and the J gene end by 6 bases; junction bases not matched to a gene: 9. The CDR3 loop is CASRKPGQGSEQYF. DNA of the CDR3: TGTGCCAGCAGAAAGCCGGGACAGGGTTCCGAGCAGTACTTC.

CDR3 loop: CASSENRGGQYF. CDR3 in DNA: TGTGCCAGCAGTGAGAACAGGGGCGGGCAGTACTTC. The chain has TRBV2 and TRBJ2-7, with 7 bases identical to TRBD1. The germline V gene encodes CDR1 SNHLY and CDR2 FYNNEI. The V and J ends lost 3 bases and 9 bases, in that order; junction bases with no gene match: 5. The CDR3 is 12 amino acids.

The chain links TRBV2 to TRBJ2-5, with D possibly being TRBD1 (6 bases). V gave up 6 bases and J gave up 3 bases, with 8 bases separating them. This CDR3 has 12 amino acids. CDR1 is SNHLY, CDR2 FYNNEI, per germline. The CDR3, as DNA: TGTGCCAGCAGGAGGACAGAAGAGACCCAGTACTTC. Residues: CASRRTEETQYF.

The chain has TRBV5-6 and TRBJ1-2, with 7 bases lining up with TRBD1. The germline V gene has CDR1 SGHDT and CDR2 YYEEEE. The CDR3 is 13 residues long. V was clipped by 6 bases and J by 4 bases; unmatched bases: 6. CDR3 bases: TGTGCCAGCAAGGGACAGAAACTCTATGGCTACACCTTC. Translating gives CASKGQKLYGYTF.

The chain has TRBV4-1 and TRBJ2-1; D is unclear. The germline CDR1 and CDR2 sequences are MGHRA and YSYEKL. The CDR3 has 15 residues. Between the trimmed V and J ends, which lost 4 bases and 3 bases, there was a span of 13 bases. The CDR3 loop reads CASSPSEAVYNEQFF. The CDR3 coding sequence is TGCGCCAGCAGCCCAAGCGAGGCAGTCTACAATGAGCAGTTCTTC.

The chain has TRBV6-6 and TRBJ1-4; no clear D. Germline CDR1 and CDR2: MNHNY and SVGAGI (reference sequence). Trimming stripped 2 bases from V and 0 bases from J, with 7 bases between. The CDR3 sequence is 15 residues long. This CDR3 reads CASSYQRATNEKLFF. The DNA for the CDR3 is TGTGCCAGCAGTTACCAGAGAGCAACTAATGAAAAACTGTTTTTT.

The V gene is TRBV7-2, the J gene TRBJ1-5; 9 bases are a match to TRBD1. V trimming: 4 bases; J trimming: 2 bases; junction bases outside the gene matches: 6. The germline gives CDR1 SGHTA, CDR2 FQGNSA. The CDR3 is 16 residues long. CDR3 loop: CASSSQGALGNQPQHF. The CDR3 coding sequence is TGTGCCAGCAGCTCACAGGGGGCTCTAGGCAATCAGCCCCAGCATTTT. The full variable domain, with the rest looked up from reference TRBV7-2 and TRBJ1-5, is GAGVSQSPSNKVTEKGKDVELRCDPISGHTALYWYRQSLGQGLEFLIYFQGNSAPDKSGLPSDRFSAERTGGSVSTLTIQRTQQEDSAVYLCASSSQGALGNQPQHFGDGTRLSIL.

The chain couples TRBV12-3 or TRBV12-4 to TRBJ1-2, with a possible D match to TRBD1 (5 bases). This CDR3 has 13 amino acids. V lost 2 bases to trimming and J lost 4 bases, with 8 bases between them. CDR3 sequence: CASSLLRGYGYTF. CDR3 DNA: TGTGCCAGCAGTTTATTAAGGGGCTATGGCTACACCTTC.

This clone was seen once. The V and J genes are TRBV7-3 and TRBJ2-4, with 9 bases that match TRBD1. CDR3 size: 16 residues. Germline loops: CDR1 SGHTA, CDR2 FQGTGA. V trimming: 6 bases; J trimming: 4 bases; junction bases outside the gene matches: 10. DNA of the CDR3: TGTGCCAGCAGTCGCAATACCGGGACAGGGAAAAACATTCAGTACTTC. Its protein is CASSRNTGTGKNIQYF.